The 3 T cell receptor beta chains listed next were all sequenced from one sample in a study of identical twins. From the 5' RACE reads, TCRdb called clonotypes with MiXCR, one entry per CDR3 protein. The table includes approximately 690,000 distinct CDR3 sequences, roughly 6% detected once. Sequenced input: naive T cells sorted from blood. The receptors shown here come from a man between 18 and 29 years old in good health.

The sample holds many counts of this clonotype. This sequence joins TRBV9 and TRBJ1-1; possibly TRBD1 for D (5 bases). The CDR3 consists of 16 residues. Trimming shortened V by 0 bases and J by 3 bases, and 15 bases separated the two germline ends. Germline lookup yields CDR1 SGDLS and CDR2 YYNGEE. CDR3 nucleotide sequence: TGTGCCAGCAGCGTAGACGTTAGTGGGGGGGACACTGAAGCTTTCTTT. Its protein is CASSVDVSGGDTEAFF.

This clonotype has ten or more counts. The CDR3: CASSLGTSEQYF. In DNA, the CDR3 is TGTGCCAGCAGCTTAGGGACTTCCGAGCAGTACTTC. The chain is built from TRBV7-9 and TRBJ2-7; tentative D call: TRBD2 (5 bases). V was trimmed by 1 base and J by 6 bases, leaving 7 bases between them. Germline-derived CDR1 and CDR2 are SEHNR and FQNEAQ (reference sequence). The CDR3 loop spans 12 amino acids. The full variable domain, its missing parts supplied by reference TRBV7-9 and TRBJ2-7, is DTGVSQNPRHKITKRGQNVTFRCDPISEHNRLYWYRQTLGQGPEFLTYFQNEAQLEKSRLLSDRFSAERPKGSFSTLEIQRTEQGDSAMYLCASSLGTSEQYFGPGTRLTVT.

On this clonotype itself: A much more abundant neighbour one base away suggests this may be a read error. This CDR3 is missing its conserved last phenylalanine or tryptophan, likely due to a read error. V and J are TRBV15 and TRBJ2-3; 7 nucleotides agree with TRBD1. The CDR3 has 15 amino acids. The V and J ends lost 1 base and 1 base, in that order; junction bases with no gene match: 2. Germline lookup yields CDR1 LNHNV and CDR2 YYDKDF (reference sequence). The CDR3: CATSRGQGGTDTQYI. CDR3 DNA sequence: TGTGCCACCAGCAGAGGACAGGGCGGCACAGATACGCAGTATATT.